This TCR beta chain was captured by sequencing in a study of OX40 agonist ivuxolimab in advanced cancers. Study context: Hepatocellular carcinoma, melanoma, renal cell or head and neck cancer affected the dose-escalation patients. Three patients responded partially, comprising one with hepatocellular carcinoma and two with cutaneous melanoma.

Whole-study results and caveats: Some patients who did not respond also had low normalized T-cell clonal expansion. Not determined was the antigen specificity of the expanded peripheral T cells.

Clones were sequenced by immunoSEQ multiplex PCR, and TCRdb holds only the in-frame ones, with some missing. The table has 70,000 to 95,000 clones, approximately 91% seen once. In regard to this clone: What it recognizes is unknown.

This CDR3 contains 16 residues. Germline-derived CDR1 and CDR2 are KGHSH and LQKENI. V was clipped by 5 bases and J by 4 bases, with 18 bases between them. The sample here was CD4+ or CD8+ T cells sorted from blood, taken in a trial of the OX40 agonist ivuxolimab. The genes are TRBV18 and TRBJ1-3; possible D gene TRBD1, 6 bases. This sequence originates from an adult with an advanced solid tumor such as melanoma, head and neck, liver or kidney cancer. CDR3 nucleotide sequence: TGTGCCAGCTCAACCACAATAGCAGGGGCCGGAAACACCATATATTTT. Its translation: CASSTTIAGAGNTIYF.